This T cell receptor (beta chain) was captured by sequencing in a study of shared clonotypes between healthy human individuals. In the original workflow: ImmunoSEQ sequences covered only the junction and lacked quality scores; filtering therefore differed. The table came from immunoSEQ multiplex PCR; TCRdb's copy has only in-frame clones and leaves some out. The DNA gave D and trimming, while V, J and clone size come from that table. The sample consists of about 700,000 clones, about 92% of them appearing once. Only CD45RO-negative cells positively selected for CCR7 counted as naive CD8 cells, so terminally differentiated effector memory CD45RA+ cells were excluded. Sequencing used naive CD8+ T cells sorted from blood. The receptor's source is a man in his thirties or forties in good health.

The CDR3 coding sequence is TGTGCCAGCAGCATGAACCAGGAGGACATTCAGTACTTC. It translates to CASSMNQEDIQYF. The V and J genes are TRBV14 and TRBJ2-4, with a weak D call TRBD2 (5 bases). The CDR3 runs to 13 residues. Germline lookup yields CDR1 SGHDN and CDR2 FVKESK. Trimming took off 5 bases at V and 8 bases at J, with 13 bases between the two ends.